This T cell receptor (beta chain) was sequenced during a study of T cell responses to AZD1222 COVID-19 vaccine. Overall study context: Combined were second doses at about 4 or about 12 weeks. Study-level results: It should be noted that donors were predominantly white British and more often female, and clonal diversity was possibly underestimated. It was only after the peak T cell response that any repertoires were sampled.

Generated by immunoSEQ multiplex PCR, the TCRdb table keeps only in-frame clones and is missing some. The sample holds under 150,000 clones; about 85% are singletons and the top ten take 2% to 3%. Germline CDR1 and CDR2: MNHEY and SVGAGI. V lost 10 bases and J 7 bases, leaving 20 bases between the germline ends. This CDR3 has 13 residues. In regard to this clone: Its specificity is not known.

The chain links TRBV6-5 to TRBJ2-7, with D unresolved. The sample consisted of peripheral blood, taken on day 0 of AZD1222 vaccination. This receptor was obtained from an adult in good health. The CDR3 loop reads CATTLKFAGEQYF. The DNA of the CDR3 is TGTGCCACCACCCTAAAGTTTGCCGGGGAGCAGTACTTC.